Listed here are 18 T cell receptor beta chains from one sample, sequenced in a study of T-cell memory formation after mild COVID-19. TCRdb recomputed calls from the 5' RACE reads with MiXCR, one row per CDR3 protein. The sample holds 350,000 to 500,000 distinct CDR3 sequences, 20% seen once. The sequencing sample was made of PBMCs or a T cell subset sorted from them (not recorded which). The receptors were gathered from an adult woman who had mild COVID-19 (a few samples of this study predate the infection). Cell type and time point are not known.

This clonotype was detected a few times. This chain connects TRBV29-1 to TRBJ2-5; no clear D. Trimming removed 4 bases at V and 1 base at J, with 13 bases between. Looked up from germline, CDR1 is SQVTM and CDR2 is ANQGSEA. CDR3 length: 14 residues. In nucleotides, the CDR3 is TGCAGCGTTGCATCTAACTTGGGCCAAGAGACCCAGTACTTC. This sequence encodes CSVASNLGQETQYF.

This clonotype has a handful of counts. V usage is TRBV30 and J usage is TRBJ1-1; D is possibly TRBD1 (5 bases). This CDR3 contains 14 residues. Per the germline V gene, CDR1 is GTSNPN and CDR2 is SVGIG (reference sequence). V shed 2 bases and J shed 5 bases, with 15 bases lying between them. Here the CDR3 reads CAWSFGGGKTEAFF. CDR3 coding DNA: TGTGCCTGGAGTTTCGGGGGAGGGAAAACTGAAGCTTTCTTT.

This chain connects TRBV6-6 to TRBJ2-7; TRBD2 aligns across 9 bases. The CDR3 sequence is 15 residues long. J lost 5 bases, V lost 3 bases, and 8 bases had no gene match. Germline V gene sequence: CDR1 MNHNY, CDR2 SVGAGI (reference sequence). The CDR3 here is CASSYSGGQRNEQYF. As DNA, the CDR3 is TGTGCCAGCAGTTATAGCGGGGGACAGAGGAACGAGCAGTACTTC.

This clonotype showed up just a few times. This rearrangement joins TRBV6-5 to TRBJ2-7; no definite D call. CDR1 and CDR2 (germline): MNHEY, SVGAGI. Trimming took 5 bases from V and 6 from J, leaving 14 bases between them. The CDR3 totals 13 residues. CDR3 DNA: TGTGCCAGCAGTCCCATGCAGCGTTCCGAGCAGTACTTC. Translating gives CASSPMQRSEQYF.

The chain uses TRBV10-3 and TRBJ2-7, with D possibly matching TRBD1 (5 bases). The ends were cut back, 11 bases at V and 0 bases at J, with 14 bases in the middle. This CDR3 is 13 amino acids long. The V gene's germline CDR1 is ENHRY and CDR2 SYGVKD. CDR3 in amino acids: CAAQGAVSYEQYF. The CDR3 nucleotides read TGTGCCGCCCAAGGGGCAGTCTCCTACGAGCAGTACTTC.

The rearrangement uses TRBV19 and TRBJ2-5, with 9 bases that match TRBD1. Germline assignment: CDR1 LNHDA and CDR2 SQIVND (reference sequence). V gave up 4 bases and J gave up 3 bases; unmatched junction bases: 3. This CDR3 has 14 amino acids. CDR3 region: CASSTWTGEETQYF. DNA of the CDR3: TGTGCCAGTAGTACCTGGACAGGGGAAGAGACCCAGTACTTC.

This clonotype has only a few counts. The chain couples TRBV20-1 to TRBJ1-5; TRBD1 matches at 7 bases. Germline CDR1 reads DFQATT; CDR2 reads SNEGSKA (reference sequence). The trim removed 1 base at V and 0 bases at J, leaving 9 bases unmatched. The CDR3 covers 17 residues. The CDR3 reads CSARVEGQINSNQPQHF. CDR3 bases: TGCAGTGCTAGAGTTGAGGGACAGATTAATAGCAATCAGCCCCAGCATTTT.

This chain joins TRBV5-1 and TRBJ2-7; a weak D match, TRBD2 (6 bases). Germline V gene data show CDR1 as SGHRS and CDR2 as YFSETQ. Trimming removed 2 bases from V and 6 bases from J, with 15 bases in between. The CDR3 sequence is 14 residues long. The DNA of the CDR3 is TGCGCCAGCAGCTTATCGGGCGGGGCAGGCGAGCAGTACTTC. Protein: CASSLSGGAGEQYF.

The genes are TRBV12-3 or TRBV12-4 and TRBJ1-1, with D hard to call. The germline V and J ends were trimmed by 7 bases and 2 bases, with 8 bases remaining between them. The CDR3 is made up of 12 amino acids. DNA for the CDR3: TGTGCCAGCACCGCCTTTAACACTGAAGCTTTCTTT. As protein: CASTAFNTEAFF.

This clonotype was observed many times. J is TRBJ1-2 and V is TRBV4-2, with 9 bases aligning to TRBD1. The CDR3 extends over 15 amino acids. Germline CDR1 and CDR2: LGHNA and YNFKEQ. V lost 0 bases, J lost 4 bases, and 3 bases stayed unmatched. The DNA of the CDR3 is TGTGCCAGCAGCCAAGAGACAGGGGGTAGCTATGGCTACACCTTC. Residues: CASSQETGGSYGYTF.

The chain links TRBV6-1 to TRBJ1-2, with D unresolved. Trimming pared 8 bases from V and 2 bases from J, leaving 9 bases between. From germline, CDR1 is MNHNS and CDR2 SASEGT. This CDR3 has 12 amino acids. The DNA of the CDR3 is TGTGCCAGCGCCGGGCAGAACTATGGCTACACCTTC. Translation: CASAGQNYGYTF.

The chain combines TRBV7-6 with TRBJ2-3, with TRBD2 matching over 7 bases. CDR3 length: 16 residues. CDR1 is SGHVS and CDR2 is FNYEAQ in the germline V gene. With V trimmed by 0 bases and J by 1 base, 4 bases remained unmatched. CDR3 DNA: TGTGCCAGCAGCTTAGCTCCTAGCGGAGGCACAGATACGCAGTATTTT. It specifies CASSLAPSGGTDTQYF.

This clonotype turned up a few times. The chain carries TRBV7-9 and TRBJ2-1; 9 nucleotides agree with TRBD1. V lost 8 bases and J lost 8; bases outside the gene matches: 13. The CDR3 loop spans 15 amino acids. The germline gives CDR1 SEHNR, CDR2 FQNEAQ (reference sequence). CDR3 coding DNA: TGTGCCAGCGTGACCGGGACAGGGAGGACGGATGAGCAGTTCTTC. It is translated as CASVTGTGRTDEQFF.

This clonotype was picked up a small number of times. The chain joins TRBV5-5 to TRBJ2-1; 8 bases align to TRBD2. The CDR3 covers 13 residues. Per the germline V gene, CDR1 is SGHKS and CDR2 is YYEKEE (reference sequence). The trim removed 4 bases at V and 8 bases at J, leaving 5 bases unmatched. This chain's CDR3 is CASSKLAVDEQFF. CDR3 nucleotides: TGTGCCAGCAGCAAACTAGCGGTGGATGAGCAGTTCTTC.

The chain couples TRBV6-6 to TRBJ1-5; D is perhaps TRBD1 (5 bases). Trimming took off 7 bases at V and 2 bases at J, with 12 bases between the two ends. Germline lookup yields CDR1 MNHNY and CDR2 SVGAGI (reference sequence). The CDR3 totals 14 residues. CDR3 DNA: TGTGCCAGCACCAGAAGGGGAGGCAATCAGCCCCAGCATTTT. This codes for CASTRRGGNQPQHF.

The chain is built from TRBV28 and TRBJ2-7; 11 nucleotides agree with TRBD1. The CDR3 loop spans 15 amino acids. V trimming: 5 bases; J trimming: 3 bases; junction bases outside the gene matches: 6. CDR1 is MDHEN and CDR2 is SYDVKM in the germline V gene. CDR3: CASSLTGTGGYEQYF. DNA of the CDR3: TGTGCCAGCAGTCTCACCGGGACAGGGGGCTACGAGCAGTACTTC.

This clonotype was recorded at least ten times. The chain employs TRBV7-9 and TRBJ2-2; D might be TRBD1 (6 bases). Germline CDR1 is SEHNR and CDR2 is FQNEAQ (reference sequence). The CDR3 is 16 residues long. V shed 5 bases and J shed 6 bases, with 19 bases lying between them. The CDR3 DNA is TGTGCCAGCAGCGAGACAGGAACTTTATTCTCCGGGGAGCTGTTTTTT. This gives the protein CASSETGTLFSGELFF.

The rearrangement uses TRBV12-3 or TRBV12-4 and TRBJ1-6; 7 nucleotides match TRBD1. There are 15 residues in the CDR3. J lost 6 bases, V lost 5 bases, and 7 bases had no gene match. The CDR3 loop reads CASSPAGQPNSPLHF. The CDR3 bases are TGTGCCAGCAGTCCTGCGGGACAGCCTAATTCACCCCTCCACTTT.